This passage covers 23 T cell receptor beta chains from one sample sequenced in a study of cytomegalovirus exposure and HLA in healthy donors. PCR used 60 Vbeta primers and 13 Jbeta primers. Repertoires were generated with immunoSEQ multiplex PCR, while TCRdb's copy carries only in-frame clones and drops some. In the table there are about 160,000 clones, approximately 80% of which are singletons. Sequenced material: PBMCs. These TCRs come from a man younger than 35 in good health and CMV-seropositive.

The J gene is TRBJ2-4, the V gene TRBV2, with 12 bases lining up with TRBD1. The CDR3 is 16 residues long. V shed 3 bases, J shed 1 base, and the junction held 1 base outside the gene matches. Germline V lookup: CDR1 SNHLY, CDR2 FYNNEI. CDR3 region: CASSDGTGGAKNIQYF. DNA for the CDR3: TGTGCCAGCAGTGACGGGACAGGGGGCGCCAAAAACATTCAGTACTTC.

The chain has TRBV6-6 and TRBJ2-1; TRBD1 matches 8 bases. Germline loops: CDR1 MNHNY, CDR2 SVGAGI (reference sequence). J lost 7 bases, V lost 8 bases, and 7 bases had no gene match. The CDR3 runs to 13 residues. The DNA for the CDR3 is TGTGCCAGCCGGATGGACAGGGAGAATGAGCAGTTCTTC. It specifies CASRMDRENEQFF.

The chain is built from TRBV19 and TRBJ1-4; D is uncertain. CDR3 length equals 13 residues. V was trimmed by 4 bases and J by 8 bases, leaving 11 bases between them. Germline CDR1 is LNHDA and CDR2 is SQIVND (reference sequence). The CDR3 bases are TGTGCCAGTAGTACCCTCGATCGGGAAAAACTGTTTTTT. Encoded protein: CASSTLDREKLFF. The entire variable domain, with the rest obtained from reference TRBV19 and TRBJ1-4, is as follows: DGGITQSPKYLFRKEGQNVTLSCEQNLNHDAMYWYRQDPGQGLRLIYYSQIVNDFQKGDIAEGYSVSREKKESFPLTVTSAQKNPTAFYLCASSTLDREKLFFGSGTQLSVL.

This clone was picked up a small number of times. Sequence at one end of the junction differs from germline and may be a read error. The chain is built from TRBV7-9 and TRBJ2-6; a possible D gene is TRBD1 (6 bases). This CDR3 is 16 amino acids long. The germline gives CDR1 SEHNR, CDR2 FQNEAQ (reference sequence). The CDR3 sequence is CASSPVGGPGANGLTF. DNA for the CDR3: TGTGCCAGCAGCCCAGTAGGGGGTCCTGGGGCCAACGGCCTGACTTTC. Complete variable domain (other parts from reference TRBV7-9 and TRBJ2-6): DTGVSQNPRHKITKRGQNVTFRCDPISEHNRLYWYRQTLGQGPEFLTYFQNEAQLEKSRLLSDRFSAERPKGSFSTLEIQRTEQGDSAMYLCASSPVGGPGANGLTFGAGSRLTVL.

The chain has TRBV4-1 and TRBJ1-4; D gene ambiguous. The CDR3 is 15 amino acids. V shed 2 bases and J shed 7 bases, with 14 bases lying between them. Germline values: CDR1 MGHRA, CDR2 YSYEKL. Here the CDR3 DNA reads TGCGCCAGCAGCCAATTGGGGTCCGGGAGTGAAAAACTGTTTTTT. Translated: CASSQLGSGSEKLFF.

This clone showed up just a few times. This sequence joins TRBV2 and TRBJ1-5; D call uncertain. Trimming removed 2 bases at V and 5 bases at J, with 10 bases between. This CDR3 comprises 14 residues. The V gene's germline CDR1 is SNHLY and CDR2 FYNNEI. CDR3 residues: CASSERAGYQPQHF. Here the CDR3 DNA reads TGTGCCAGCAGTGAAAGGGCGGGTTATCAGCCCCAGCATTTT.

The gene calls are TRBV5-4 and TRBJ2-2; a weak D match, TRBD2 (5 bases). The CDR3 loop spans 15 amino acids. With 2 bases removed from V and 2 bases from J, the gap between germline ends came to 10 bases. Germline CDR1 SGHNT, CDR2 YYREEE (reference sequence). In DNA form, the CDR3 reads TGTGCCAGCAGCTTCCGGGGTCCAAACACCGGGGAGCTGTTTTTT. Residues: CASSFRGPNTGELFF.

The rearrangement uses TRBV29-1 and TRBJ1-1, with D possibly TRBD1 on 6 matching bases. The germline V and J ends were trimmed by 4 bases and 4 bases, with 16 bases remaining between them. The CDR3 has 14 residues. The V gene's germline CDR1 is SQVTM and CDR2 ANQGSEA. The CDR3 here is CSVGGGGEGTEAFF. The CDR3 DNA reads TGCAGCGTTGGAGGGGGAGGGGAAGGCACTGAAGCTTTCTTT.

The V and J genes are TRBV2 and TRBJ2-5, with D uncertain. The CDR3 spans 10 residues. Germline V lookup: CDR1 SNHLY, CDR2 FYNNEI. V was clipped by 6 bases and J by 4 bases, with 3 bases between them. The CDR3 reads CASSRETQYF. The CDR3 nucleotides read TGTGCCAGCAGCAGAGAGACCCAGTACTTC.

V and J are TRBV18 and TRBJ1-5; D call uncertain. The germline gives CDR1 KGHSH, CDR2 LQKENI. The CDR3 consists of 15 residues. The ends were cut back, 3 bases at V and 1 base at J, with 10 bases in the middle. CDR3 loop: CASSPSGDSNQPQHF. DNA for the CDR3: TGTGCCAGCTCACCTTCGGGAGACAGCAATCAGCCCCAGCATTTT.

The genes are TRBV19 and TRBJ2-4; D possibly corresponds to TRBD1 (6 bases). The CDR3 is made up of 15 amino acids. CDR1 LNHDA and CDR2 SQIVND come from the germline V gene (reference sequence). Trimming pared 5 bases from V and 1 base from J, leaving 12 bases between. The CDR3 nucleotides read TGTGCCAGTAGTCTCGCGACAGGTGCCAAAAACATTCAGTACTTC. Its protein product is CASSLATGAKNIQYF. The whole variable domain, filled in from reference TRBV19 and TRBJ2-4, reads DGGITQSPKYLFRKEGQNVTLSCEQNLNHDAMYWYRQDPGQGLRLIYYSQIVNDFQKGDIAEGYSVSREKKESFPLTVTSAQKNPTAFYLCASSLATGAKNIQYFGAGTRLSVL.

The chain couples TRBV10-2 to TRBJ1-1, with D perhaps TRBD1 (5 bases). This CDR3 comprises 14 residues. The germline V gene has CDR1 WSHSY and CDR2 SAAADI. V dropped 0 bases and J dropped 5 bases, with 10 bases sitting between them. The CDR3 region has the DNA TGCGCCAGCAGTGAGTCGGCAGGGTGGACTGAAGCTTTCTTT. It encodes CASSESAGWTEAFF.

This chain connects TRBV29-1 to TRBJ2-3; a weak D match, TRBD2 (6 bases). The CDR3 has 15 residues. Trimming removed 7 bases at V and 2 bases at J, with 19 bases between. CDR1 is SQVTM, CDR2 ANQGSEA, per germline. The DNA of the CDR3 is TGCAGCGCACCACCGGGGCGGGGAGACACAGATACGCAGTATTTT. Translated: CSAPPGRGDTDTQYF.

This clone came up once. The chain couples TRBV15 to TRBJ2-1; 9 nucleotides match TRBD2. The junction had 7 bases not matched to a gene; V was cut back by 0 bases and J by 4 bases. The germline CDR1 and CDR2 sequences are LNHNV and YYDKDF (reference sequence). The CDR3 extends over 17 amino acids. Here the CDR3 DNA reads TGTGCCACCAGCAGAGACGGGTCTAGCGGGACGTACAATGAGCAGTTCTTC. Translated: CATSRDGSSGTYNEQFF.

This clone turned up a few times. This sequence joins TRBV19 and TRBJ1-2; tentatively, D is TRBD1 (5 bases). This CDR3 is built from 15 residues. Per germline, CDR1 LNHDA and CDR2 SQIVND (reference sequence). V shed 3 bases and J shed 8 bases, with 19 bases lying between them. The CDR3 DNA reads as TGTGCCAGTAGTATGTTCGCGGGGGGTGGTGAGGGCTACACCTTC. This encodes CASSMFAGGGEGYTF.

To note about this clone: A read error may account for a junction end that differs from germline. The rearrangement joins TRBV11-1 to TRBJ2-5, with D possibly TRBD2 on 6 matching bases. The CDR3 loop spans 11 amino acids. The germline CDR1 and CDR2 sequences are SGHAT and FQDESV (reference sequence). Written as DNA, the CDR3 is TGTGCCAGCAGCTTAGGCGGGGTGCCCGACTTC. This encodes CASSLGGVPDF.

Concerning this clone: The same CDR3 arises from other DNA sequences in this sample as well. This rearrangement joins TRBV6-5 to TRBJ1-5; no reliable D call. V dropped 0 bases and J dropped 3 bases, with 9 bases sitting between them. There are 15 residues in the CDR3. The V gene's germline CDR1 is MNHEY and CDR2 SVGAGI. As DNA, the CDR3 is TGTGCCAGCAGTTACTCGGCAGGAAACAATCAGCCCCAGCATTTT. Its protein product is CASSYSAGNNQPQHF.

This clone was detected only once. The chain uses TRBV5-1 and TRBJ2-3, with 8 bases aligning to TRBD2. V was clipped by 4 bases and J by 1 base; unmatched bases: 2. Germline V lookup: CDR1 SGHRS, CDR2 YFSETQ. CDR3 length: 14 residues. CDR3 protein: CASSAGGRTDTQYF. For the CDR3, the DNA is TGCGCCAGCAGCGCGGGAGGCCGCACAGATACGCAGTATTTT.

The CDR3 nucleotides are TGTGCCAGCAGCGTTGGACAGGGGAGGGGGGACACTGAAGCTTTCTTT. The encoded protein is CASSVGQGRGDTEAFF. The chain uses TRBV7-9 and TRBJ1-1, with TRBD1 matching 9 bases. CDR3 size: 16 residues. The germline V gene encodes CDR1 SEHNR and CDR2 FQNEAQ (reference sequence). J gave up 3 bases and V 5 bases, and 10 bases lay outside the gene matches.

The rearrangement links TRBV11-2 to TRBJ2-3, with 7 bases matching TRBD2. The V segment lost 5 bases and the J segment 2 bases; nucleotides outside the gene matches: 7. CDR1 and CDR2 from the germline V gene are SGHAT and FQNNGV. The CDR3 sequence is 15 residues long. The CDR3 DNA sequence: TGTGCCAGCAGCCCAACCGGGACTACCACAGATACGCAGTATTTT. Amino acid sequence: CASSPTGTTTDTQYF.

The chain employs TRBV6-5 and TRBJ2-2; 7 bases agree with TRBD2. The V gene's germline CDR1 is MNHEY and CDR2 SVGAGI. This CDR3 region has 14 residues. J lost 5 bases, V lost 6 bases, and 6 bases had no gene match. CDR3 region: CASRALAETGELFF. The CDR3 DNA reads TGTGCCAGCAGAGCGCTAGCGGAAACCGGGGAGCTGTTTTTT.

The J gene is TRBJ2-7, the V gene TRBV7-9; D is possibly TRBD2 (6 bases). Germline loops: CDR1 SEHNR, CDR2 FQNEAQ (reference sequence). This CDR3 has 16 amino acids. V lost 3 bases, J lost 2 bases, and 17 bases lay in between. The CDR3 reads CASSFGAGTAAYEQYF. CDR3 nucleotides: TGTGCCAGCAGCTTTGGGGCCGGGACTGCCGCCTACGAGCAGTACTTC.

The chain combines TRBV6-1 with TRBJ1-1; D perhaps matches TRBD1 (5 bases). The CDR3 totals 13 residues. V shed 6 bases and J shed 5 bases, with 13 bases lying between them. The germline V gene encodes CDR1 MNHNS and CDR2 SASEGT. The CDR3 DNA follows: TGTGCCAGCAGGGGGGGGTACGGGACTGAAGCTTTCTTT. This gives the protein CASRGGYGTEAFF.